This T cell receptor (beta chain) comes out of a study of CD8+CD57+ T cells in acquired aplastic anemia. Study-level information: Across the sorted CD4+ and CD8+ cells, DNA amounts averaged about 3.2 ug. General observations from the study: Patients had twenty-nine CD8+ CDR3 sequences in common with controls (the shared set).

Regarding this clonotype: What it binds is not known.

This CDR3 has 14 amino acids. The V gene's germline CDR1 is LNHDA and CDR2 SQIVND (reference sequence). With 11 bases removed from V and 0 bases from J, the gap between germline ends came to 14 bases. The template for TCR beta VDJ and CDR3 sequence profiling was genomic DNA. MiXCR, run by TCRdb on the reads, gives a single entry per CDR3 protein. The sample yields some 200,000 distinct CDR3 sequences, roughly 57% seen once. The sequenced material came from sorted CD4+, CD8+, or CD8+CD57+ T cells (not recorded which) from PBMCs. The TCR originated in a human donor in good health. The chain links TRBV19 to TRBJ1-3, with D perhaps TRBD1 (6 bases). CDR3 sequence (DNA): TGTGCCTCCCAAGGGGGACGCTCTGGAAACACCATATATTTT. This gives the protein CASQGGRSGNTIYF.